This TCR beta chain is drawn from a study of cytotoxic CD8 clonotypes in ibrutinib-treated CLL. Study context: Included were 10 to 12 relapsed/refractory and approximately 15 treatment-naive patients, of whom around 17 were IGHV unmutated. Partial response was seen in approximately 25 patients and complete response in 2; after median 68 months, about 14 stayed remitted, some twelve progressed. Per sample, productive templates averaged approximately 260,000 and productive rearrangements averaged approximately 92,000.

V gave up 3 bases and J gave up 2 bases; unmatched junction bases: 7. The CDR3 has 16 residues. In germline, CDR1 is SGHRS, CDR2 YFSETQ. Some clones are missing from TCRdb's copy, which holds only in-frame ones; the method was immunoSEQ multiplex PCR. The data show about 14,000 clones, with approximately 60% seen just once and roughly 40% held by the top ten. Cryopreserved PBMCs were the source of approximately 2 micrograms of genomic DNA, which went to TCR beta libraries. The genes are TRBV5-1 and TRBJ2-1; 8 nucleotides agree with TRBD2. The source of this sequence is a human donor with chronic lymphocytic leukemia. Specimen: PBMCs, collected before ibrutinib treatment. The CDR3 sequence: CASSSGGAGPYNEQFF. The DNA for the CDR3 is TGCGCCAGCAGCTCCGGGGGGGCTGGTCCCTACAATGAGCAGTTCTTC. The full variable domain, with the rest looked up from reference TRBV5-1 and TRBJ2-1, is KAGVTQTPRYLIKTRGQQVTLSCSPISGHRSVSWYQQTPGQGLQFLFEYFSETQRNKGNFPGRFSGRQFSNSRSEMNVSTLELGDSALYLCASSSGGAGPYNEQFFGPGTRLTVL.